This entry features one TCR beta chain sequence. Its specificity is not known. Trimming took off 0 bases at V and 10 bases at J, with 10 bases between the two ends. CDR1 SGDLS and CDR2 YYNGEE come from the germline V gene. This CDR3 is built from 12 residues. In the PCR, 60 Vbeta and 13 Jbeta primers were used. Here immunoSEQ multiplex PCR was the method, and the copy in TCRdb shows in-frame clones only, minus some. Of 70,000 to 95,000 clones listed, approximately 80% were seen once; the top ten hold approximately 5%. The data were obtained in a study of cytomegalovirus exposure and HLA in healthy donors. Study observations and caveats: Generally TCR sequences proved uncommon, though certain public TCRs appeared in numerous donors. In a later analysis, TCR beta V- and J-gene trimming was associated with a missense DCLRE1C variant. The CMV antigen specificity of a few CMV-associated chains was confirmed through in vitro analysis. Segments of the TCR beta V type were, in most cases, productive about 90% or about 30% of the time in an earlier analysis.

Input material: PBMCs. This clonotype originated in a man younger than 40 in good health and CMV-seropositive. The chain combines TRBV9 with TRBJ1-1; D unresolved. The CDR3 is CASSVGILPAFF. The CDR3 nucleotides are TGTGCCAGCAGCGTAGGTATCCTCCCAGCTTTCTTT.